This T cell receptor beta chain was profiled in a study of beta chain features in type 1 diabetes. Study as a whole: Across every sample, about 100 million sorted cells were examined in total.

As to this clone: No antigen is known for it.

Investigators reverse transcribed all isolated RNA, so they sequenced expressed TCRB transcripts. Libraries were prepared by immunoSEQ multiplex PCR; TCRdb keeps only in-frame clonotypes and omits some of them. The sample contains some 99,000 clones, roughly 40% of which appear only once. Germline CDR1 reads MNHEY; CDR2 reads SMNVEV (reference sequence). The germline V and J ends were trimmed by 6 bases and 0 bases, with 12 bases remaining between them. The CDR3 has 16 residues. Study outcomes and limitations: Type 1 diabetes patients had fewer VDJ junction insertions and more deletions. Patients' naive, central memory and regulatory TCRB repertoires appeared more alike than those of healthy donors.

The TCR was taken from a woman between 18 and 29 years old in good health. This chain links TRBV27 with TRBJ2-6, with D perhaps TRBD2 (7 bases). Specimen: stem cell memory CD4+ T cells from blood. The CDR3 coding sequence is TGTGCCAGCAGAGGGGGAGGGAGCTCTGGGGCCAACGTCCTGACTTTC. Protein product: CASRGGGSSGANVLTF.